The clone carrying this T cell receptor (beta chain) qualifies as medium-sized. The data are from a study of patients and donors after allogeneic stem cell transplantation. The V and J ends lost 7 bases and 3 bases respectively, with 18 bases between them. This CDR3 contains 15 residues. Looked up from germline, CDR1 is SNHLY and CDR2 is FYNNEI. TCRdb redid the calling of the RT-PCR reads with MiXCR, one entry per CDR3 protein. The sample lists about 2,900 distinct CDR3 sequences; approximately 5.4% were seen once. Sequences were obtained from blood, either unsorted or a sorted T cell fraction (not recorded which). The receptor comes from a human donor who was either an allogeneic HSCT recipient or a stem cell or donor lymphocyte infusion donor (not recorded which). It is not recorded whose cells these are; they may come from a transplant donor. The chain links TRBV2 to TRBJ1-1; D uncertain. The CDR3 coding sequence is TGTGCCAGCAACCAGGAGACCGCGGGAGACACTGAAGCTTTCTTT. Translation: CASNQETAGDTEAFF.